In its sample, the clone carrying this T cell receptor (beta chain) was seen many times. These data come from a study of spatial heterogeneity in lung cancer. Whole-study context: A consistent excess of beta-chain over alpha-chain sequences was detected.

The time point: sample taken at primary tumor resection. From the 5' RACE reads, TCRdb called clonotypes with MiXCR, one entry per CDR3 protein. The profile shows some 100,000 distinct CDR3 sequences, 10% to 15% of them singletons. V lost 0 bases and J lost 4, with 11 bases in between. The CDR3 loop spans 15 amino acids. Germline V lookup: CDR1 SNHLY, CDR2 FYNNEI. Sequenced material: PBMCs, taken at surgery. The rearrangement links TRBV2 to TRBJ2-3; D is ambiguous. The source of this sequence is a male donor with early-stage non-small cell lung cancer. Here the CDR3 DNA reads TGTGCCAGCAGTGAAGCGCGTAGAGCTGCAGATACGCAGTATTTT. This gives the protein CASSEARRAADTQYF.